A single sample gave rise to the 19 T cell receptor beta chains below, sequenced in a study of T cell responses to AZD1222 COVID-19 vaccine. TCRdb's copy holds only in-frame clones and misses some; the assay was immunoSEQ multiplex PCR. Found here are roughly 110,000 clones, roughly 90% of them singletons; the top ten hold approximately 9.3%. This specimen was peripheral blood, taken 28 days after the second AZD1222 dose. The receptors come from an adult who received the AZD1222 COVID-19 vaccine.

The chain carries TRBV7-2 and TRBJ2-5; 14 bases are shared with TRBD2. The V segment lost 5 bases and the J segment 4 bases; nucleotides outside the gene matches: 9. CDR3 size: 17 residues. CDR1 and CDR2 from the germline V gene are SGHTA and FQGNSA. The CDR3 here is CASSAGLAGAGGETQYF. CDR3 sequence (DNA): TGTGCCAGCAGCGCGGGACTAGCGGGAGCCGGAGGAGAGACCCAGTACTTC.

V usage is TRBV5-6 and J usage is TRBJ2-6; D is unresolved. Germline V CDR1 and CDR2: SGHDT, YYEEEE. This CDR3 has 16 amino acids. Trimming removed 2 bases at V and 0 bases at J, with 9 bases between. CDR3 sequence reads: CASSFWSRSGANVLTF. CDR3 DNA: TGTGCCAGCAGCTTCTGGTCCCGCTCTGGGGCCAACGTCCTGACTTTC.

This clone showed up just once. The J gene is TRBJ1-2, the V gene TRBV27, with D unclear. Trimming removed 5 bases from V and 12 bases from J, with 19 bases in between. Per germline, CDR1 MNHEY and CDR2 SMNVEV (reference sequence). The CDR3 runs 13 residues. Here the CDR3 reads CASSPHSGPLHTF. CDR3 DNA: TGTGCCAGCAGTCCACACAGTGGACCTTTGCACACCTTC.

V usage is TRBV28 and J usage is TRBJ2-3; D may be TRBD1 (5 bases). The CDR3 runs to 14 residues. V lost 6 bases, J lost 0 bases, and 10 bases lay in between. CDR1 and CDR2 (germline): MDHEN, SYDVKM. The CDR3 region has the DNA TGTGCCAGCAGGGCAACAGGAAGCACAGATACGCAGTATTTT. Its translation: CASRATGSTDTQYF.

The genes are TRBV6-1 and TRBJ1-3, with unresolved D. There are 14 residues in the CDR3. Germline-derived CDR1 and CDR2 are MNHNS and SASEGT. The V and J ends lost 3 bases and 3 bases respectively, with 9 bases between them. CDR3 sequence reads: CASSEGLVGNTIYF. CDR3 nucleotides: TGTGCCAGCAGTGAGGGCTTGGTTGGAAACACCATATATTTT.

The rearrangement uses TRBV4-3 and TRBJ2-1; TRBD2 agrees at 7 bases. V trimming: 1 base; J trimming: 0 bases; junction bases outside the gene matches: 3. CDR3 size: 16 residues. Germline V CDR1 and CDR2: LGHNA, YSLEER. The CDR3 sequence is CASSQVGGSSYNEQFF. The CDR3 DNA reads as TGCGCCAGCAGCCAAGTGGGCGGGAGCTCCTACAATGAGCAGTTCTTC.

The chain is built from TRBV4-1 and TRBJ2-7; 8 nucleotides agree with TRBD1. CDR1 MGHRA and CDR2 YSYEKL come from the germline V gene. CDR3 size: 15 residues. J was trimmed by 2 bases and V by 0 bases; bases with no gene match: 3. The CDR3 spells CASSQEQTGAYEQYF. The DNA of the CDR3 is TGCGCCAGCAGCCAAGAGCAGACAGGGGCCTACGAGCAGTACTTC.

The J gene is TRBJ1-1, the V gene TRBV6-5; D remains unclear. Trimming shortened V by 0 bases and J by 1 base, and 6 bases separated the two germline ends. The germline gives CDR1 MNHEY, CDR2 SVGAGI. The CDR3 runs 14 residues. CDR3 in amino acids: CASSYSRTNTEAFF. The CDR3 DNA reads as TGTGCCAGCAGTTACTCACGCACGAACACTGAAGCTTTCTTT.

A single count supports this clone. J is TRBJ1-5 and V is TRBV18; weak D call: TRBD1 (6 bases). Trimming removed 3 bases at V and 7 bases at J, with 13 bases between. Germline V gives CDR1 KGHSH, CDR2 LQKENI. This CDR3 contains 14 residues. CDR3 residues: CASSPSPGDQPQHF. CDR3 nucleotide sequence: TGTGCCAGCTCACCTTCCCCAGGGGACCAGCCCCAGCATTTT.

V is TRBV30 and J is TRBJ1-1, with TRBD1 identical over 10 bases. V was clipped by 5 bases and J by 6 bases; unmatched bases: 12. CDR1 and CDR2 from the germline V gene are GTSNPN and SVGIG (reference sequence). CDR3 length equals 15 residues. The DNA of the CDR3 is TGTGCCTGGGATAAAACCGGGACAGGGGCACCTGAAGCTTTCTTT. Its protein is CAWDKTGTGAPEAFF.

The chain is built from TRBV5-1 and TRBJ2-1; 8 bases fit TRBD1. From germline, CDR1 is SGHRS and CDR2 YFSETQ. Germline trimming cut 4 bases from V and 1 base from J; bases unmatched to any gene: 4. The CDR3 spans 15 residues. The CDR3 reads CASSGGQGSYNEQFF. The DNA of the CDR3 is TGCGCCAGCAGCGGTGGACAGGGTTCCTACAATGAGCAGTTCTTC.

V gene TRBV3-1 (or the pseudogene TRBV3-2) combines with J gene TRBJ2-7; no clear D gene. The V end was cut by 0 bases, the J end by 6 bases, with 9 bases between. CDR3 length equals 13 residues. CDR1 and CDR2 (germline): LGHDT, YNNKEL (reference sequence). As DNA, the CDR3 is TGTGCCAGCAGCCAAGATCTAGGGTTCGAGCAGTACTTC. As protein: CASSQDLGFEQYF.

V is TRBV10-1 and J is TRBJ2-2, with TRBD2 matching 12 bases. The germline V gene has CDR1 WNHNN and CDR2 SYGVQD (reference sequence). The CDR3 is 18 amino acids. With V trimmed by 11 bases and J by 0 bases, 13 bases remained unmatched. The CDR3 loop reads CAGTTSGRGGANTGELFF. DNA for the CDR3: TGCGCCGGGACGACTAGCGGGAGAGGTGGGGCGAACACCGGGGAGCTGTTTTTT.

The chain couples TRBV18 to TRBJ2-5; the D gene is possibly TRBD1 (5 bases). Between the trimmed V and J ends, which lost 1 base and 2 bases, there was a span of 5 bases. The germline CDR1 and CDR2 sequences are KGHSH and LQKENI. CDR3 length: 13 residues. CDR3 in amino acids: CASSPRQQETQYF. CDR3 nucleotides: TGTGCCAGCTCACCACGACAGCAAGAGACCCAGTACTTC.

This clone has more than one count but fewer than ten. The chain combines TRBV9 with TRBJ2-1; the D gene could be TRBD1 or TRBD2 (5 bases each). V lost 4 bases, J lost 3 bases, and 17 bases lay in between. Germline V lookup: CDR1 SGDLS, CDR2 YYNGEE. The length of the CDR3 is 16 residues. CDR3 DNA: TGTGCCAGCAGCTCGGGACCCCAATCGGGCTACAATGAGCAGTTCTTC. Protein: CASSSGPQSGYNEQFF. Full variable domain (remainder filled in from reference TRBV9 and TRBJ2-1): DSGVTQTPKHLITATGQRVTLRCSPRSGDLSVYWYQQSLDQGLQFLIQYYNGEERAKGNILERFSAQQFPDLHSELNLSSLELGDSALYFCASSSGPQSGYNEQFFGPGTRLTVL.

V gene TRBV5-1 combines with J gene TRBJ2-7; 9 bases line up with TRBD1. Germline loops: CDR1 SGHRS, CDR2 YFSETQ. There are 15 residues in the CDR3. V lost 3 bases and J lost 7; bases outside the gene matches: 11. The CDR3 is CASSSTGTGLREQYF. In DNA, the CDR3 is TGCGCCAGCAGCTCTACCGGGACAGGGCTAAGGGAGCAGTACTTC.

In this sample, this clone turned up many times. The J gene is TRBJ2-3, the V gene TRBV6-2 or TRBV6-3, with D tentatively TRBD2 (6 bases). Germline V lookup: CDR1 MNHEY, CDR2 SVGEGT. The CDR3 runs to 14 residues. The V end lost 2 bases, the J end lost 0 bases, and 6 bases lay between the germline ends. Here the CDR3 reads CASSYRESTDTQYF. DNA for the CDR3: TGTGCCAGCAGTTACCGGGAGAGCACAGATACGCAGTATTTT.

The chain links TRBV28 to TRBJ2-7; TRBD1 matches 9 bases. CDR1 and CDR2 from the germline V gene are MDHEN and SYDVKM. The CDR3 spans 14 residues. The trim removed 2 bases at V and 9 bases at J, leaving 8 bases unmatched. For the CDR3, the DNA is TGTGCCAGCAGTTTAAGAAGGGACAGGGTCGCGCAGTACTTC. Amino acids: CASSLRRDRVAQYF.

The chain couples TRBV7-2 to TRBJ1-6, with D perhaps matching TRBD1 (5 bases). The V end lost 1 base, the J end lost 7 bases, and 11 bases lay between the germline ends. The CDR3 is 15 residues long. From germline, CDR1 is SGHTA and CDR2 FQGNSA. CDR3: CASSLVSKGNSPLHF. The CDR3 coding sequence is TGTGCCAGCAGCTTAGTCTCGAAGGGGAATTCACCCCTCCACTTT.